These 4 T cell receptor beta chains originate from one sample sequenced in a study of human T cells and chemical hapten exposure. Single cDNA molecules in the library carried unique molecular identifiers attached during preparation. Each CDR3 protein is one row after TCRdb ran MiXCR on the reads. The sample yields 2,500 to 3,000 distinct CDR3 sequences, approximately 45% seen once. Treatment described: therapeutic diphenylcyclopropenone sensitization with weekly scalp DPC. The sequencing here drew on whole blood, taken before DPC sensitization or 2, 6, or about 24 weeks after (not recorded which). The source of these receptors is an adult with alopecia areata. Some clones in this sample may be carry-over from other donors' samples. This table probably holds off-target reads from a library built for another chain.

The chain recombines TRBV27 with TRBJ2-7; no clear D gene. The germline V and J ends were trimmed by 5 bases and 1 base, with 9 bases remaining between them. The CDR3 covers 13 residues. The germline gives CDR1 MNHEY, CDR2 SMNVEV (reference sequence). CDR3 region: CASSRVFSYEQYF. DNA for the CDR3: TGTGCCAGCAGTAGAGTTTTTTCCTACGAGCAGTACTTC.

The chain combines TRBV18 with TRBJ2-2, with 9 bases fitting TRBD1. CDR1 is KGHSH, CDR2 LQKENI, per germline. The length of the CDR3 is 16 residues. V lost 4 bases and J lost 4; bases outside the gene matches: 7. The CDR3 here is CASSLAGTGRTGELFF. The CDR3 region has the DNA TGTGCCAGCTCACTCGCCGGGACAGGGCGCACCGGGGAGCTGTTTTTT.

This clonotype has a handful of counts. J is TRBJ2-3 and V is TRBV4-3; 7 bases are a match to TRBD2. Germline CDR1 LGHNA, CDR2 YSLEER. Trimming removed 1 base from V and 3 bases from J; junction bases left unmatched: 4. CDR3 length: 15 residues. CDR3 amino acids: CASSQGAGVTDTQYF. The CDR3 DNA sequence: TGCGCCAGCAGCCAAGGGGCGGGGGTAACAGATACGCAGTATTTT.

V usage is TRBV27 and J usage is TRBJ2-6; possibly TRBD1 or TRBD2 for D (5 bases each). The CDR3 is 16 amino acids. The V gene lost 3 bases and the J gene lost 1 base, with 10 bases spanning the gap. CDR1 and CDR2 from the germline V gene are MNHEY and SMNVEV (reference sequence). Written as DNA, the CDR3 is TGTGCCAGCAGTTTCCGGGACCGGTCTGGGGCCAACGTCCTGACTTTC. Translating gives CASSFRDRSGANVLTF.